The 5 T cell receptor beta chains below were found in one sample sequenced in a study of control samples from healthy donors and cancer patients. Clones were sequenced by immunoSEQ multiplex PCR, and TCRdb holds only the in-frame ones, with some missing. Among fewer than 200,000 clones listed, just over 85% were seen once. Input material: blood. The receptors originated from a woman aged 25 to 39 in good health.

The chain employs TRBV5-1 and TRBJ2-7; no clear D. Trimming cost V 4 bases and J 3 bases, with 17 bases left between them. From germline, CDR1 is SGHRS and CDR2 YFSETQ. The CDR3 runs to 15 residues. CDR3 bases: TGCGCCAGCAGCATGGACCAAGGCTACTACTACGAGCAGTACTTC. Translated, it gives CASSMDQGYYYEQYF.

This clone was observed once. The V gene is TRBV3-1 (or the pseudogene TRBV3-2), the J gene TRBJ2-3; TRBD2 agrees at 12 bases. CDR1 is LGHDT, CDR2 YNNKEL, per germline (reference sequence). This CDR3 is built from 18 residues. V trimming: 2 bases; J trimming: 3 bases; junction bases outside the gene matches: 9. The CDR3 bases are TGTGCCAGCAGCCAACTCGTGCTAGCGGGGGGGAGGACAGATACGCAGTATTTT. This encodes CASSQLVLAGGRTDTQYF.

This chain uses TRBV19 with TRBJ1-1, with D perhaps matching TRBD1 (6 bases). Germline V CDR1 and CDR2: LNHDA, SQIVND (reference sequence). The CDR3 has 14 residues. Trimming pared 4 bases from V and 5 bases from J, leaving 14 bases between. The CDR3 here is CASSTTGRRTEAFF. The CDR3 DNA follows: TGTGCCAGTAGTACCACAGGGCGGAGGACTGAAGCTTTCTTT.

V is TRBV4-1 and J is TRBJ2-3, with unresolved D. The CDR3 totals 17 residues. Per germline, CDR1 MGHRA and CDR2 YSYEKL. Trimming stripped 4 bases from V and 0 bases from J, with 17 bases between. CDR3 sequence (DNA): TGCGCCAGCAGCCTCCCCAACGCAGAAACTAGCACAGATACGCAGTATTTT. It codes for CASSLPNAETSTDTQYF.

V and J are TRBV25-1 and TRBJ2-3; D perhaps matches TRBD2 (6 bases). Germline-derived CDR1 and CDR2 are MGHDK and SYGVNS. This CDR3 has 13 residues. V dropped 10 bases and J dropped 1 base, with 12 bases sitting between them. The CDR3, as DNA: TGTGCCATCAGAGTAGCGGGCACAGATACGCAGTATTTT. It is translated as CAIRVAGTDTQYF. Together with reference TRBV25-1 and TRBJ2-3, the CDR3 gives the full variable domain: EADIYQTPRYLVIGTGKKITLECSQTMGHDKMYWYQQDPGMELHLIHYSYGVNSTEKGDLSSESTVSRIRTEHFPLTLESARPSHTSQYLCAIRVAGTDTQYFGPGTRLTVL.